Below are 5 T cell receptor beta chains sequenced from a single sample in a study of post-analysis software for immune sequencing data. Broader study findings: TRBV5-6, TRBV5-1 and TRBV20-1 belonged to a set of roughly 5 TRBV segments that were more frequent in patients than controls.

Unique molecular identifiers were present in the TCR beta cDNA libraries. TCRdb analysed the PCR reads with MiXCR anew, one entry per CDR3 protein. There are about 770,000 distinct CDR3 sequences in the sample; roughly 50% occur only once, and approximately 4.4% lies in the top ten. Their target antigens are unknown. Sequences were obtained from blood. The source of these receptors is a girl aged 10 to 17 with multiple sclerosis.

The chain joins TRBV12-3 or TRBV12-4 to TRBJ2-7; no definite D call. The CDR3 has 14 residues. V lost 2 bases and J lost 3, with 11 bases in between. CDR3 sequence: CASSLIDLSYEQYF. The CDR3 DNA reads TGTGCCAGCAGTTTAATCGACCTCAGCTACGAGCAGTACTTC.

This sequence joins TRBV27 and TRBJ1-2; D is ambiguous. Between the trimmed V and J ends, which lost 8 bases and 0 bases, there was a span of 7 bases. In germline, CDR1 is MNHEY, CDR2 SMNVEV (reference sequence). The CDR3 extends over 12 amino acids. CDR3 residues: CASPMTNYGYTF. CDR3 in DNA: TGTGCCAGCCCTATGACTAACTATGGCTACACCTTC.

The sample holds a few counts of this clonotype. V gene TRBV15 combines with J gene TRBJ2-1, with 12 bases matching TRBD2. Germline CDR1 is LNHNV and CDR2 is YYDKDF (reference sequence). Trimming removed 5 bases from V and 12 bases from J; junction bases left unmatched: 2. This CDR3 spans 12 amino acids. CDR3 sequence reads: CATSPTSGRQFF. CDR3 nucleotides: TGTGCCACCAGCCCGACTAGCGGGAGGCAGTTCTTC.

V usage is TRBV12-3 or TRBV12-4 and J usage is TRBJ1-5, with D perhaps matching TRBD1 (5 bases). The length of the CDR3 is 13 residues. V was pared by 3 bases and J by 6 bases, with 9 bases between. In nucleotides, the CDR3 is TGTGCCAGCAGTTTTGGGGGAAGTCAGCCCCAGCATTTT. Protein sequence: CASSFGGSQPQHF.

This chain joins TRBV9 and TRBJ2-3, with D possibly TRBD1 on 6 matching bases. This CDR3 is built from 15 residues. V was cut by 2 bases and J by 3 bases, with 13 bases left in between. Per the germline V gene, CDR1 is SGDLS and CDR2 is YYNGEE. The chain's CDR3 is CASSVKTGFTDTQYF. The CDR3 DNA is TGTGCCAGCAGCGTGAAGACAGGTTTTACAGATACGCAGTATTTT.